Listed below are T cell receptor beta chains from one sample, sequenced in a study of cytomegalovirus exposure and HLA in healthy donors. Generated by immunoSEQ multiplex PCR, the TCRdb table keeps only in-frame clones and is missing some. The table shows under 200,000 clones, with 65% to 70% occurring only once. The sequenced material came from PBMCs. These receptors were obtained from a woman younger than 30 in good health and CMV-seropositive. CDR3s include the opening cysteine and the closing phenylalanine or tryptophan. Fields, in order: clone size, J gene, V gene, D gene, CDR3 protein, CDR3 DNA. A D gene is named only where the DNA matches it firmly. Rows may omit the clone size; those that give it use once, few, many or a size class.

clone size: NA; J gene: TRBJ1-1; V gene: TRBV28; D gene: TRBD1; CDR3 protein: CASSRQGDTEAFF; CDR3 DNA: TGTGCCAGCAGCCGTCAGGGGGACACTGAAGCTTTCTTT
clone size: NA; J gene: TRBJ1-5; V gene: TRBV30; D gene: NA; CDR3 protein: CAWSADSSNQPQHF; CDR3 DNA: TGTGCCTGGAGTGCGGACTCTAGCAATCAGCCCCAGCATTTT
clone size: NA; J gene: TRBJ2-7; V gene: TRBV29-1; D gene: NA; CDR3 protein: CSVPGADSYEQYF; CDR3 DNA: TGCAGCGTTCCAGGGGCCGACTCCTACGAGCAGTACTTC
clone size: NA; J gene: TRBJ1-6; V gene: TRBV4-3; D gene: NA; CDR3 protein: CASSQVFTIYNSPLHF; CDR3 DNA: TGCGCCAGCAGCCAGGTCTTCACCATCTATAATTCCCCCCTCCACTTT
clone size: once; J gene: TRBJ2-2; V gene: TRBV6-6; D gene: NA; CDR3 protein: CASSPSRQGGSGELFF; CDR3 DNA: TGTGCCAGCAGCCCCTCGCGACAGGGAGGATCCGGGGAGCTGTTTTTT
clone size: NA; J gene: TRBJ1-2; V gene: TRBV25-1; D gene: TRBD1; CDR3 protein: CASSESGGGYGYTF; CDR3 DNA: TGTGCCAGCAGTGAATCAGGGGGAGGCTATGGCTACACCTTC
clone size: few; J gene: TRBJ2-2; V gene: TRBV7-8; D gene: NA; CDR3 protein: CASSLDQVAGELFF; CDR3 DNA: TGTGCCAGCAGCTTAGATCAGGTGGCCGGGGAGCTGTTTTTT
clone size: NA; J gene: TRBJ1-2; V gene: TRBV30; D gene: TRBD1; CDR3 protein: CAWSLQGGGYTF; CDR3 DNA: TGTGCCTGGAGTTTACAGGGGGGAGGCTACACCTTC
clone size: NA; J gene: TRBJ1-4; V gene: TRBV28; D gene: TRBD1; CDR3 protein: CASSSFRDRGEREKLFF; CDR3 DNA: TGTGCCAGCAGTTCGTTCCGGGACAGGGGGGAAAGGGAAAAACTGTTTTTT
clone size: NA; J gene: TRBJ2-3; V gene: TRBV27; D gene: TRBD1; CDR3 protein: CASSLSPGTVQYF; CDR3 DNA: TGTGCCAGCAGTTTATCCCCCGGGACAGTGCAGTATTTT
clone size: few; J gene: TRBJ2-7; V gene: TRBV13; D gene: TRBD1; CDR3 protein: CASSLTGQNYEQYF; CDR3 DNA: TGTGCCAGCAGCTTAACGGGACAGAACTACGAGCAGTACTTC
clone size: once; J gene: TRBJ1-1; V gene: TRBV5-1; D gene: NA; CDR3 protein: CASSFEVGEAFF; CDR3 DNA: TGCGCCAGCAGCTTTGAGGTTGGAGAAGCTTTCTTT
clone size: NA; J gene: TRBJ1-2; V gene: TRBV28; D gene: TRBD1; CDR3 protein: CASRGYRGFNYGYTF; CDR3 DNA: TGTGCCAGCAGGGGGTACAGGGGGTTTAACTATGGCTACACCTTC
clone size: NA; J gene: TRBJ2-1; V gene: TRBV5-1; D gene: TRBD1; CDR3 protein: CASSAGQGSNEQFF; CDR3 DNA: TGCGCCAGCAGCGCAGGACAGGGGAGCAATGAGCAGTTCTTC
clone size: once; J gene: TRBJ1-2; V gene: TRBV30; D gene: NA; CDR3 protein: CAWSASTLARYGYTF; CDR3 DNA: TGTGCCTGGAGTGCCTCGACCCTGGCTAGGTATGGCTACACCTTC
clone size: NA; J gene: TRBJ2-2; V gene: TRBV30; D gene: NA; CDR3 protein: CAWSVRRGGELFF; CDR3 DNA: TGTGCCTGGAGTGTACGTAGGGGCGGGGAGCTGTTTTTT
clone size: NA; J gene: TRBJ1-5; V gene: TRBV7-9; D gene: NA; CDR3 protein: CASSTDSLVPQHF; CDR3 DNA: TGTGCCAGCAGCACCGACAGCCTGGTGCCCCAGCATTTT
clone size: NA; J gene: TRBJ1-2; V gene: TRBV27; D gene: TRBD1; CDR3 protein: CASSPDRANYGYTF; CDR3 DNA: TGTGCCAGCAGTCCCGACAGGGCTAACTATGGCTACACCTTC
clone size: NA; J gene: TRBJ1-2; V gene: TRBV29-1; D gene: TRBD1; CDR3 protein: CSVERDREGYGYTF; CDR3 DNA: TGCAGCGTGGAAAGGGACAGAGAAGGATATGGCTACACCTTC
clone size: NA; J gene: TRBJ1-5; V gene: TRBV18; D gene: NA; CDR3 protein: CASSPRGQGNQPQHF; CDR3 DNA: TGTGCCAGCTCACCACGGGGGCAGGGCAATCAGCCCCAGCATTTT
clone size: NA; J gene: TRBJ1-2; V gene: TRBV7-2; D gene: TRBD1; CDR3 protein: CASSSDRAQGYTF; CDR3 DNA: TGTGCCAGCAGCTCGGACAGGGCTCAGGGCTACACCTTC
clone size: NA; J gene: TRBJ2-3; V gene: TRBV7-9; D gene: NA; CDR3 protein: CASSPTRLAGVTDTQYF; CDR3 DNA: TGTGCCAGCAGCCCAACAAGGCTAGCCGGGGTCACAGATACGCAGTATTTT
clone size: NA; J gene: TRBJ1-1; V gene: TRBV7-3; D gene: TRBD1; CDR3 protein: CASSPGQGGTEAFF; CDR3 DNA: TGTGCCAGCAGCCCTGGACAGGGAGGGACTGAAGCTTTCTTT
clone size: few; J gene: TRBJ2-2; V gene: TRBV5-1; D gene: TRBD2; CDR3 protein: CASSFQRGINTGELFF; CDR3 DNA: TGCGCCAGCAGCTTCCAGCGGGGGATCAACACCGGGGAGCTGTTTTTT
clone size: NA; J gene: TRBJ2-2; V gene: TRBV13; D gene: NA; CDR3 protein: CASSSPGSGELFF; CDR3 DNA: TGTGCCAGCAGCTCCCCGGGTTCGGGGGAGCTGTTTTTT
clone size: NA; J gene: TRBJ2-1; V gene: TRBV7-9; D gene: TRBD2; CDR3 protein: CASSLPGGPGNEQFF; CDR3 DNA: TGTGCCAGCAGCTTACCGGGAGGGCCCGGCAATGAGCAGTTCTTC
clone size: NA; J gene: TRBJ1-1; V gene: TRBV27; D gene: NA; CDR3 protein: CASSSTTGLSREAFF; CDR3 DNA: TGTGCCAGCAGTTCGACGACAGGCCTTTCGCGCGAAGCTTTCTTT
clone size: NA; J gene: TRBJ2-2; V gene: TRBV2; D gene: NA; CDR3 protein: CASSERAGELFF; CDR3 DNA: TGTGCCAGCAGTGAGAGAGCCGGGGAGCTGTTTTTT
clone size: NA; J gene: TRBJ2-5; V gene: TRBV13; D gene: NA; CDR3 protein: CASSGQQASGPNLETQYF; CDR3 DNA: TGTGCCAGCAGCGGACAACAGGCGTCAGGTCCCAACCTCGAGACCCAGTACTTC
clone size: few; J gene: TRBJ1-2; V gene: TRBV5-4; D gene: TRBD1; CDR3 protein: CASSFPPGQGASNYGYTF; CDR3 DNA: TGTGCCAGCAGCTTCCCCCCGGGACAGGGGGCTTCTAACTATGGCTACACCTTC
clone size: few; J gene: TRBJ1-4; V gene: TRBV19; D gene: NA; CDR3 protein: CAATTGNEKLFF; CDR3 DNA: TGTGCCGCTACTACAGGGAATGAAAAACTGTTTTTT
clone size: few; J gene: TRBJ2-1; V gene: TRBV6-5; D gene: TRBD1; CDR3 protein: CASSHRDRGKDEQFF; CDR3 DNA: TGTGCCAGCAGCCACCGGGACAGGGGAAAGGATGAGCAGTTCTTC
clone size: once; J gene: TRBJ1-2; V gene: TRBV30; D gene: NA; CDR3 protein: CAWSVGTADFYGYTF; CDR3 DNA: TGTGCCTGGAGTGTCGGAACAGCGGATTTCTATGGCTACACCTTC
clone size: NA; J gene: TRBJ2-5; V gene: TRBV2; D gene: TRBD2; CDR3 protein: CASSEERGATLETQYF; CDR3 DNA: TGTGCCAGCAGTGAAGAGCGGGGGGCGACGTTAGAGACCCAGTACTTC
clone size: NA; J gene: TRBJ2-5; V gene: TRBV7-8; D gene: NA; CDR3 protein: CASSREETQYF; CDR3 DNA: TGTGCCAGCAGCCGCGAAGAGACCCAGTACTTC
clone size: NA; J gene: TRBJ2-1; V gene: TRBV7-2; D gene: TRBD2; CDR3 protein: CASSKGLAGSNEQFF; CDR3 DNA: TGTGCCAGCAGCAAGGGACTAGCGGGCAGCAATGAGCAGTTCTTC
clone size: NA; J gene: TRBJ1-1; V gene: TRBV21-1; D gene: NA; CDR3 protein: CASSKVWGRRQGDTEAFF; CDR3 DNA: TGTGCCAGCAGCAAAGTTTGGGGGCGGCGACAGGGGGACACTGAAGCTTTCTTT
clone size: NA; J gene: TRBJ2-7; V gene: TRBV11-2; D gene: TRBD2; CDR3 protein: CASSFPRGGGAYEQYF; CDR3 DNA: TGTGCCAGCAGCTTCCCTCGTGGGGGAGGGGCCTACGAGCAGTACTTC
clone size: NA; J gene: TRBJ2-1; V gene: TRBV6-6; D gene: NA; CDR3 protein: CASRQGTLNEQFF; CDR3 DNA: TGTGCCAGCAGGCAGGGTACTTTGAATGAGCAGTTCTTC
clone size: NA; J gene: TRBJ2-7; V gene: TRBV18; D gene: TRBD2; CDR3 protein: CASSPPSGGAYEQYF; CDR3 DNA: TGTGCCAGCTCACCACCTAGCGGGGGGGCCTACGAGCAGTACTTC
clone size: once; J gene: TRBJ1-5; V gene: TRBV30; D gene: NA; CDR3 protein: CAWSREGDQPQHF; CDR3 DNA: TGTGCCTGGAGTCGAGAAGGGGATCAGCCCCAGCATTTT